The 24 T cell receptor beta chains in this list originate from one sample, sequenced in a study of blood T cell repertoires in COVID-19. Measured with immunoSEQ multiplex PCR; TCRdb has only the in-frame clones, and not every one. Here the sample spans 150,000 to 200,000 clones, approximately 80% being singletons. Sample: peripheral blood. Receptor source: a man aged 55 to 69 with acute or convalescent COVID-19.

This sequence joins TRBV7-2 and TRBJ1-2; D is uncertain. Per germline, CDR1 SGHTA and CDR2 FQGNSA. The CDR3 covers 15 residues. The V gene lost 5 bases and the J gene lost 4 bases, with 17 bases spanning the gap. The CDR3 reads CASSPRQASPYGYTF. CDR3 bases: TGTGCCAGCAGCCCCCGACAAGCAAGCCCCTATGGCTACACCTTC.

V gene TRBV5-4 combines with J gene TRBJ2-6; the match to TRBD1 covers 7 bases. The ends lost 4 bases at V and 2 bases at J; junction bases unmatched: 12. CDR3 length: 18 amino acids. Germline CDR1 reads SGHNT; CDR2 reads YYREEE (reference sequence). Here the CDR3 DNA reads TGTGCCAGCAGCAGCGTCTTAGGGGGCATGACTGGGGCCAACGTCCTGACTTTC. It yields the protein CASSSVLGGMTGANVLTF.

This clone was seen once. J is TRBJ2-3 and V is TRBV10-3, with 9 positions matching TRBD1. V lost 5 bases, J lost 3 bases, and 3 bases stayed unmatched. The CDR3 has 14 residues. The germline V gene encodes CDR1 ENHRY and CDR2 SYGVKD. CDR3 sequence (DNA): TGTGCCATCAGTCCACAGGGGGCAACAGATACGCAGTATTTT. Its translation: CAISPQGATDTQYF.

The rearrangement uses TRBV5-1 and TRBJ2-7; a weak D match, TRBD1 (7 bases). Per the germline V gene, CDR1 is SGHRS and CDR2 is YFSETQ. Trimming left V 4 bases short and J 0 bases short, with 26 bases between. There are 19 residues in the CDR3. DNA of the CDR3: TGCGCCAGCAGCCTTGGGGGGATGGCCACACAGGGGCCCTCCTACGAGCAGTACTTC. Translated: CASSLGGMATQGPSYEQYF.

This chain links TRBV5-1 with TRBJ2-1; TRBD2 aligns across 9 bases. The CDR3 spans 16 residues. Germline values: CDR1 SGHRS, CDR2 YFSETQ. J was trimmed by 12 bases and V by 4 bases; bases with no gene match: 17. The CDR3 DNA reads TGCGCCAGCAGCAGGACTAGCGCCAGTAACCAGGGAGGGCAGTTCTTC. This gives the protein CASSRTSASNQGGQFF.

CDR3 DNA sequence: TGTGCCAGCAGCCATACTAGCGGGGGGACCCACTACGAGCAGTACTTC. Translating it yields CASSHTSGGTHYEQYF. The chain employs TRBV3-1 (or the pseudogene TRBV3-2) and TRBJ2-7, with TRBD2 matching 12 bases. Germline trimming cut 3 bases from V and 3 bases from J; bases unmatched to any gene: 6. The V gene's germline CDR1 is LGHDT and CDR2 YNNKEL (reference sequence). The CDR3 consists of 16 residues.

The chain couples TRBV20-1 to TRBJ1-3; D not certain. Looked up from germline, CDR1 is DFQATT and CDR2 is SNEGSKA (reference sequence). The CDR3 consists of 14 residues. Trimming left V 3 bases short and J 2 bases short, with 11 bases between. CDR3 bases: TGCAGTGCTAGTTCGGAGCTTGCTGGAAACACCATATATTTT. This sequence encodes CSASSELAGNTIYF.

The chain carries TRBV11-2 and TRBJ1-1; TRBD1 agrees at 8 bases. This CDR3 comprises 18 residues. Trimming at V came to 0 bases and at J to 5 bases, leaving 14 bases not matched to a gene. Germline-derived CDR1 and CDR2 are SGHAT and FQNNGV. The chain's CDR3 is CASSLDRGRGQRKTEAFF. The CDR3 DNA follows: TGTGCCAGCAGCTTAGATCGGGGCAGGGGGCAGAGGAAAACTGAAGCTTTCTTT.

The chain uses TRBV5-4 and TRBJ1-4; TRBD1 matches at 8 bases. The ends lost 0 bases at V and 3 bases at J; junction bases unmatched: 7. This CDR3 is 17 amino acids long. Germline V gives CDR1 SGHNT, CDR2 YYREEE (reference sequence). For the CDR3, the DNA is TGTGCCAGCAGCTTGGGTACAGGGGGAACGGCTAATGAAAAACTGTTTTTT. It yields the protein CASSLGTGGTANEKLFF.

V and J are TRBV6-2 or TRBV6-3 and TRBJ2-1, with D tentatively TRBD1 (6 bases). Per germline, CDR1 MNHEY and CDR2 SVGEGT. The CDR3 totals 16 residues. Trimming cost V 0 bases and J 6 bases, with 15 bases left between them. The CDR3 sequence: CASSYSSSGQFNEQFF. CDR3 nucleotides: TGTGCCAGCAGTTACTCGAGCTCAGGACAGTTCAATGAGCAGTTCTTC.

This chain uses TRBV19 with TRBJ1-5, with 10 bases lining up with TRBD1. The CDR3 has 15 amino acids. Germline-derived CDR1 and CDR2 are LNHDA and SQIVND (reference sequence). J lost 2 bases, V lost 10 bases, and 8 bases had no gene match. CDR3 DNA: TGTGCCACCTTGGACAGGGGGGGCGGCAATCAGCCCCAGCATTTT. Translating gives CATLDRGGGNQPQHF.

This chain connects TRBV11-2 to TRBJ2-1, with D unclear. V dropped 0 bases and J dropped 6 bases, with 6 bases sitting between them. The CDR3 consists of 13 residues. Germline V gene lookup returns CDR1 SGHAT and CDR2 FQNNGV. In DNA, the CDR3 is TGTGCCAGCAGCTTAGATTACAGCAATGAGCAGTTCTTC. Protein sequence: CASSLDYSNEQFF.

This clone is a singleton in its sample. The V and J genes are TRBV27 and TRBJ2-7; 8 bases map to TRBD1. CDR1 and CDR2 (germline): MNHEY, SMNVEV (reference sequence). The CDR3 is 15 amino acids. V was clipped by 3 bases and J by 5 bases; unmatched bases: 9. The CDR3 spells CASSFLGTGVNEQYF. Here the CDR3 DNA reads TGTGCCAGCAGTTTCTTGGGGACAGGCGTCAACGAGCAGTACTTC.

The chain employs TRBV12-3 or TRBV12-4 and TRBJ1-1, with a weak D call TRBD1 (6 bases). Trimming removed 7 bases at V and 6 bases at J, with 15 bases between. The CDR3 contains 13 residues. The CDR3 here is CASKEAGVPEAFF. The CDR3, as DNA: TGTGCCAGCAAGGAGGCAGGGGTCCCTGAAGCTTTCTTT.

This chain connects TRBV9 to TRBJ1-3, with D unclear. This CDR3 is built from 13 residues. Germline assignment: CDR1 SGDLS and CDR2 YYNGEE. The V end was cut by 3 bases, the J end by 0 bases, with 4 bases between. The CDR3 region is CASSDSSGNTIYF. For the CDR3, the DNA is TGTGCCAGCAGCGACAGCTCTGGAAACACCATATATTTT.

This chain uses TRBV19 with TRBJ2-1; 7 nucleotides line up with TRBD2. V shed 1 base, J shed 8 bases, and the junction held 5 bases outside the gene matches. The CDR3 has 14 amino acids. Germline V gene sequence: CDR1 LNHDA, CDR2 SQIVND (reference sequence). CDR3 sequence: CASSIASGVYEQFF. CDR3 in DNA: TGTGCCAGTAGTATAGCGAGCGGGGTGTATGAGCAGTTCTTC.

This chain links TRBV6-2 or TRBV6-3 with TRBJ2-3; 10 bases agree with TRBD2. The V gene end was trimmed by 3 bases and the J gene end by 4 bases; junction bases not matched to a gene: 13. Per the germline V gene, CDR1 is MNHEY and CDR2 is SVGEGT. CDR3 size: 18 residues. CDR3 DNA sequence: TGTGCCAGCAGTTATGAGACTAGCGGGTTGGGAGGTCCAGATACGCAGTATTTT. Encoded protein: CASSYETSGLGGPDTQYF.

The chain employs TRBV24-1 and TRBJ2-1, with 9 bases identical to TRBD2. V lost 7 bases, J lost 10 bases, and 16 bases stayed unmatched. The CDR3 is made up of 16 amino acids. Germline CDR1 KGHDR, CDR2 SFDVKD. The DNA for the CDR3 is TGTGCCACCAGCCCCCAAAGCGGGCGGGGGGGCAGGGAGCAGTTCTTC. It encodes CATSPQSGRGGREQFF.

The J gene is TRBJ1-2, the V gene TRBV7-9; D is unresolved. The germline V gene has CDR1 SEHNR and CDR2 FQNEAQ (reference sequence). Deletions cut 1 base from V and 5 bases from J, with 8 bases between. The CDR3 extends over 13 amino acids. The CDR3 nucleotides read TGTGCCAGCAGCTTAGTAGGAGAGTATGGCTACACCTTC. It codes for CASSLVGEYGYTF.

V gene TRBV6-5 combines with J gene TRBJ2-1, with 7 bases fitting TRBD1. CDR3 length: 13 amino acids. CDR1 and CDR2 from the germline V gene are MNHEY and SVGAGI. J lost 6 bases, V lost 9 bases, and 8 bases had no gene match. The CDR3 nucleotides read TGTGCCAGTACTACAGGGGTTCGCAATGAGCAGTTCTTC. Amino acid sequence: CASTTGVRNEQFF.

This chain connects TRBV7-2 to TRBJ2-7; 11 positions agree with TRBD1. Trimming removed 1 base from V and 4 bases from J; junction bases left unmatched: 12. The germline gives CDR1 SGHTA, CDR2 FQGNSA. The CDR3 consists of 18 residues. The CDR3 is CASSLGARLGTGGYEQYF. CDR3 nucleotides: TGTGCCAGCAGCTTAGGTGCTCGTCTAGGGACAGGGGGATACGAGCAGTACTTC.

The chain is built from TRBV12-3 or TRBV12-4 and TRBJ2-2; D gene ambiguous. CDR3 length: 12 amino acids. The V end lost 8 bases, the J end lost 0 bases, and 4 bases lay between the germline ends. CDR3 loop: CASVANTGELFF. The CDR3 nucleotides are TGTGCCAGCGTAGCGAACACCGGGGAGCTGTTTTTT.

This clone has more than one count but fewer than ten. The V call is TRBV6-5, the J call TRBJ2-1, with D tentatively TRBD2 (6 bases). Trimming cost V 0 bases and J 7 bases, with 10 bases left between them. CDR1 and CDR2 (germline): MNHEY, SVGAGI. The CDR3 contains 14 residues. CDR3 in amino acids: CASSYSIRGNEQFF. CDR3 bases: TGTGCCAGCAGTTACTCAATACGGGGGAATGAGCAGTTCTTC.

The chain employs TRBV10-3 and TRBJ1-4, with a possible D match to TRBD1 (5 bases). Trimming removed 2 bases at V and 3 bases at J, with 10 bases between. Germline V gives CDR1 ENHRY, CDR2 SYGVKD. This CDR3 contains 15 residues. This CDR3 reads CAISEGGAANEKLFF. The CDR3 DNA sequence: TGTGCCATCAGTGAGGGAGGGGCAGCTAATGAAAAACTGTTTTTT.